This T cell receptor beta chain was captured in a study of T-cell memory formation after mild COVID-19. The V end was cut by 4 bases, the J end by 8 bases, with 9 bases between. The CDR3 has 12 amino acids. Per the germline V gene, CDR1 is SGHRS and CDR2 is YFSETQ. TCRdb independently ran MiXCR on the 5' RACE reads; one entry per CDR3 protein. The sample records some 300,000 distinct CDR3 sequences, roughly a fifth being singletons. The sequenced material came from PBMCs or a T cell subset sorted from them (not recorded which). This clonotype originated in a man in his late teens or twenties who had mild COVID-19 (a few samples of this study predate the infection). Cell type and time point are not known. The chain employs TRBV5-1 and TRBJ1-4; D remains ambiguous. CDR3 bases: TGCGCCAGCAGCGCCTTGGGAGAAAAACTGTTTTTT. It encodes CASSALGEKLFF.